This paragraph covers one T cell receptor (beta chain) sequence. V lost 1 base and J lost 3, with 9 bases in between. Germline assignment: CDR1 SGHTA and CDR2 FQGNSA. The CDR3 is 14 residues long. This specimen belongs to a study of blood T cell repertoires in COVID-19. Whole-study context: The United States, Italy and Spain provided the acute and convalescent COVID-19 samples. Sources were T cells, B-cell-depleted T cells, or PBMCs; the material itself was cDNA or gDNA.

Study processing details: Estimated nucleated cell counts came from reference gene primer amplification. The repertoire was sequenced with immunoSEQ multiplex PCR; TCRdb's copy has only in-frame clones and lacks some. Clone size and V and J calls were adopted from that table, with D and trimming inferred from the DNA. The repertoire has some 320,000 clones, approximately 88% of them found once; the top ten carry under 8%. The TCR was taken from a woman under 40 who had recovered from COVID-19. This chain links TRBV7-2 with TRBJ1-2, with D maybe TRBD1 (6 bases). Input material: peripheral blood. The chain's CDR3 is CASSLGPGDYGYTF. CDR3 nucleotide sequence: TGTGCCAGCAGCTTAGGTCCAGGGGACTATGGCTACACCTTC.